This passage covers 14 T cell receptor beta chains from one sample sequenced in a study of cytomegalovirus exposure and HLA in healthy donors. Researchers ran the PCR with 60 Vbeta and 13 Jbeta primers. Sequencing used immunoSEQ multiplex PCR; TCRdb keeps in-frame clones, though not all of them. This repertoire shows some 120,000 clones, approximately 73% found once; its top ten account for about 4.9%. Source material: PBMCs. These receptors were taken from a man aged 60 to 69 in good health and CMV-seropositive.

The chain employs TRBV7-8 and TRBJ2-5, with TRBD1 matching 9 bases. Trimming cost V 6 bases and J 1 base; bases outside gene matches: 6. This CDR3 contains 15 residues. Germline assignment: CDR1 SGHVS and CDR2 FQNEAQ. DNA for the CDR3: TGTGCCAGCAGACCCGGGACAGGGATCCAAGAGACCCAGTACTTC. Residues: CASRPGTGIQETQYF.

On this clone: At one boundary the junction diverges from the germline segment, which might be a read error. The V and J genes are TRBV6-5 and TRBJ2-7; a weak D match, TRBD1 (6 bases). Per germline, CDR1 MNHEY and CDR2 SVGAGI. The CDR3 runs 15 residues. DNA of the CDR3: TGTGCCAGCAGACCCTACAGGGTAAGCTCCCACGAGCAGTACTTC. Its translation is CASRPYRVSSHEQYF.

There are a few counts of this clone. The chain employs TRBV27 and TRBJ2-5, with D perhaps matching TRBD1 (5 bases). Trimming pared 2 bases from V and 1 base from J, leaving 8 bases between. The CDR3 runs to 14 residues. Germline lookup yields CDR1 MNHEY and CDR2 SMNVEV (reference sequence). The DNA for the CDR3 is TGTGCCAGCAGTTTAGACAGATTCCAAGAGACCCAGTACTTC. Its translation: CASSLDRFQETQYF.

As regards this clone: Other DNA sequences of this sample code for an identical CDR3. The chain couples TRBV27 to TRBJ1-4; D gene unclear. The CDR3 has 14 residues. CDR1 is MNHEY, CDR2 SMNVEV, per germline (reference sequence). The germline V and J ends were trimmed by 3 bases and 4 bases, with 9 bases remaining between them. The CDR3 is CASSLAGLNEKLFF. The CDR3 DNA follows: TGTGCCAGCAGTTTGGCTGGACTTAATGAAAAACTGTTTTTT.

The gene calls are TRBV4-1 and TRBJ1-6; D possibly corresponds to TRBD1 (6 bases). CDR3 length: 17 residues. The ends were cut back, 1 base at V and 7 bases at J, with 17 bases in the middle. Per germline, CDR1 MGHRA and CDR2 YSYEKL. The CDR3 nucleotides read TGCGCCAGCAGCCAAGCGTACAGGGAAGGGAAGAATTCACCCCTCCACTTT. Its protein product is CASSQAYREGKNSPLHF.

J is TRBJ2-5 and V is TRBV9; 9 positions match TRBD1. The length of the CDR3 is 22 residues. After removal of 0 bases from V and 1 base from J, the junction contained 22 bases not matched to a gene. Germline V gene data show CDR1 as SGDLS and CDR2 as YYNGEE. The CDR3 sequence: CASSVGTSTGGALSHSQETQYF. DNA of the CDR3: TGTGCCAGCAGCGTAGGTACTTCCACAGGGGGCGCTTTGAGCCACTCCCAAGAGACCCAGTACTTC.

The gene calls are TRBV6-5 and TRBJ1-1, with a tentative D call TRBD1 (5 bases). The V end lost 0 bases, the J end lost 11 bases, and 13 bases lay between the germline ends. The CDR3 runs 13 residues. The V gene's germline CDR1 is MNHEY and CDR2 SVGAGI. The chain's CDR3 is CASSYSEQGMAFF. CDR3 sequence (DNA): TGTGCCAGCAGTTACTCCGAGCAGGGTATGGCTTTCTTT.

Only a few counts were recorded for this clone. Additional DNA sequences in this sample encode the identical CDR3. The chain carries TRBV27 and TRBJ2-7; D is undetermined. Trimming removed 4 bases at V and 1 base at J, with 5 bases between. Germline CDR1 is MNHEY and CDR2 is SMNVEV (reference sequence). There are 12 residues in the CDR3. The DNA of the CDR3 is TGTGCCAGCAGTTCCCGTTCCTACGAGCAGTACTTC. This sequence encodes CASSSRSYEQYF.

The V gene is TRBV5-1, the J gene TRBJ1-6; the D is unclear. CDR3 length equals 15 residues. Germline assignment: CDR1 SGHRS and CDR2 YFSETQ. V lost 4 bases and J lost 6, with 14 bases in between. The CDR3 sequence is CASSLDPSGNSPLHF. The CDR3 DNA sequence: TGCGCCAGCAGCCTCGACCCTTCGGGTAATTCACCCCTCCACTTT.

This CDR3 reads CASSPSTGLGTEAFF. As DNA, the CDR3 is TGCGCCAGCAGCCCTTCCACAGGGTTGGGCACTGAAGCTTTCTTT. The V call is TRBV5-1, the J call TRBJ1-1, with a tentative D call TRBD1 (6 bases). The CDR3 spans 15 residues. The germline gives CDR1 SGHRS, CDR2 YFSETQ. Trimming removed 4 bases at V and 4 bases at J, with 17 bases between.

The rearrangement joins TRBV5-1 to TRBJ2-2; D is unresolved. Germline loops: CDR1 SGHRS, CDR2 YFSETQ. The CDR3 runs to 13 residues. Trimming stripped 0 bases from V and 4 bases from J, with 4 bases between. The CDR3 protein is CASSLAGTGELFF. CDR3 coding DNA: TGCGCCAGCAGCTTGGCCGGCACCGGGGAGCTGTTTTTT.

The chain uses TRBV15 and TRBJ1-5, with 9 bases fitting TRBD1. The CDR3 contains 15 residues. V shed 1 base, J shed 4 bases, and the junction held 2 bases outside the gene matches. In germline, CDR1 is LNHNV, CDR2 YYDKDF (reference sequence). The DNA for the CDR3 is TGTGCCACCAGCAGAGGGGACAGGGCGAATCAGCCCCAGCATTTT. Translation: CATSRGDRANQPQHF. The full variable domain, with the rest looked up from reference TRBV15 and TRBJ1-5, is DAMVIQNPRYQVTQFGKPVTLSCSQTLNHNVMYWYQQKSSQAPKLLFHYYDKDFNNEADTPDNFQSRRPNTSFCFLDIRSPGLGDTAMYLCATSRGDRANQPQHFGDGTRLSIL.

V and J are TRBV5-6 and TRBJ1-5; 9 positions match TRBD1. The CDR3 is 16 amino acids. Unmatched junction bases numbered 9, after V lost 2 bases and J lost 6 bases. The germline V gene has CDR1 SGHDT and CDR2 YYEEEE. The CDR3 loop reads CASSFRTGGVSQPQHF. The CDR3 DNA follows: TGTGCCAGCAGCTTTCGTACAGGGGGCGTTAGTCAGCCCCAGCATTTT.

This chain connects TRBV6-6 to TRBJ2-7; 7 positions agree with TRBD1. The V segment lost 0 bases and the J segment 2 bases; nucleotides outside the gene matches: 4. This CDR3 is built from 15 residues. CDR1 MNHNY and CDR2 SVGAGI come from the germline V gene (reference sequence). This CDR3 reads CASSYSQGVTYEQYF. The CDR3, as DNA: TGTGCCAGCAGTTACTCGCAGGGGGTTACCTACGAGCAGTACTTC.